Shown below are 3 T cell receptor beta chains from a single sample sequenced in a study of tumor and adjacent non-tumor tissue in lung cancer. TCRbeta libraries were built with three rounds of nested PCR, modified from ARM-PCR. Each CDR3 protein is one row after TCRdb ran MiXCR on the multiplex PCR reads. This table holds 60,000 or so distinct CDR3 sequences, about 56% found once. The template was RNA from unsorted bulk tissue. This non-tumor lung sample came from over 3 cm beyond the tumor edge. The sequencing sample was made of distant non-tumor lung tissue. The receptors shown here come from an older man with non-small cell lung cancer.

Of note for this clonotype: At one end the junction does not follow the germline gene, possibly because of a read error. The chain carries TRBV10-2 and TRBJ2-5, with 9 bases identical to TRBD1. The CDR3 has 17 amino acids. Germline V lookup: CDR1 WSHSY, CDR2 SAAADI. The chain's CDR3 is CASGEDTTGGRRETQYF. The CDR3 DNA sequence: TGCGCCAGCGGTGAGGATACCACAGGGGGCCGAAGAGAGACCCAGTACTTC.

This clonotype was observed at least ten times. The rearrangement joins TRBV6-5 to TRBJ2-1; D not resolved. The CDR3 runs to 13 residues. CDR1 is MNHEY, CDR2 SVGAGI, per germline. The V gene lost 5 bases and the J gene lost 8 bases, with 13 bases spanning the gap. CDR3: CASSGLQYDEQFF. CDR3 sequence (DNA): TGTGCCAGCAGTGGCCTACAGTACGATGAGCAGTTCTTC.

Concerning this clonotype itself: Being one base from a much bigger clone, this may be a read error. V and J are TRBV4-1 and TRBJ2-1, with no clear D. The V gene's germline CDR1 is MGHRA and CDR2 YSYEKL. The CDR3 spans 17 residues. The CDR3 bases are TGCGCCAGCAGCCAAGTAATGGCTGGGTCCGGAACGAATGAGCAGGTCTTC. This translates into CASSQVMAGSGTNEQVF.